The clone carrying this TCR beta chain was counted only a few times. Antigen specificity is unknown. The sample belongs to a study of early T cells in non-severe SARS-CoV-2 infection. Study as a whole: Bulk RNA from unsorted whole blood was sequenced; chains were unpaired.

The protocol attached unique molecular identifiers to individual cDNA molecules. TCRdb reanalysed the 5' RACE reads using MiXCR and keeps one entry per CDR3 protein. The sample includes over 45,000 distinct CDR3 sequences, about 8% of them seen just once. The study, taken as a whole, reports: Clonotype matching in VDJdb favored anti-spike CD8 responses and did not capture private and CD4 specificities.

V was trimmed by 1 base and J by 3 bases, leaving 10 bases between them. Looked up from germline, CDR1 is LGHNA and CDR2 is YSLEER. The CDR3 consists of 14 residues. This clonotype was sampled from an adult who was a healthcare worker with PCR-confirmed SARS-CoV-2 infection or an uninfected control (not recorded which). The sample consisted of whole blood, taken at baseline. The chain is built from TRBV4-3 and TRBJ2-7, with unresolved D. The CDR3 DNA reads TGCGCCAGCAGCCAAGTTCGTCGAAACTACGAGCAGTACTTC. Translated, it gives CASSQVRRNYEQYF.